The rows below give T cell receptor beta chains drawn from one sample of a study of shared clonotypes between healthy human individuals. Clones were sequenced by immunoSEQ multiplex PCR, and TCRdb holds only the in-frame ones, with some missing. The profile shows around 2.1 million clones, just over 90% of them singletons. Material: naive CD8+ T cells from PBMCs. The receptor set was obtained from a man between 18 and 29 years old in good health. Some clones in this sample may be carry-over from other donors' samples. The CDR3 runs from the conserved cysteine through the conserved F or W. Each record gives: D gene, CDR3 length, J gene, V gene, clone size, CDR3 DNA, CDR3 protein. A D gene is named only where the DNA matches it firmly. Clone size, where shown, is once, few, many, or a class for clones that have expanded.

>.|15|TRBJ2-1|TRBV9|.
TGTGCCAGCAGCGTACTGGAGGACTCCTACAATGAGCAGTTCTTC
CASSVLEDSYNEQFF
>.|15|TRBJ1-2|TRBV28|.
TGTGCCAGCAGTTTCCCGCGGGAGGGGGACTATGGCTACACCTTC
CASSFPREGDYGYTF
>TRBD1|15|TRBJ2-7|TRBV4-1|once
TGCGCCAGCAGCCATGGGCCAGGGGGAAAGGCCGAGCAGTACTTC
CASSHGPGGKAEQYF
>TRBD1|17|TRBJ1-4|TRBV28|.
TGTGCCAGCAGTTCCCCCTACCGGAGGGGGCTAGGTGAAAAACTGTTTTTT
CASSSPYRRGLGEKLFF
>.|15|TRBJ2-7|TRBV13|.
TGTGCCAGCAGCCAACGAGGACTGTATTCCTACGAGCAGTACTTC
CASSQRGLYSYEQYF
>.|16|TRBJ2-3|TRBV5-1|.
TGCGCCAGCAGCTTGGGTTGGGGGCTCCTCACAGATACGCAGTATTTT
CASSLGWGLLTDTQYF
>TRBD1|16|TRBJ1-4|TRBV18|.
TGTGCCAGCTCAGGGACAGGGGGCCGAATTAATGAAAAACTGTTTTTT
CASSGTGGRINEKLFF
>TRBD2|16|TRBJ2-5|TRBV11-2|few
TGTGCCAGCAGCCCTTTTCCTAGCGGGAGGGCCGAGACCCAGTACTTC
CASSPFPSGRAETQYF
>.|15|TRBJ2-7|TRBV4-1|.
TGCGCCAGCAGCCAAGATGGATCGGTGTACTACGAGCAGTACTTC
CASSQDGSVYYEQYF
>.|15|TRBJ1-5|TRBV7-6|few
TGTGCCAGCAGCCTCTCGGACACTAGCAATCAGCCCCAGCATTTT
CASSLSDTSNQPQHF
>.|19|TRBJ2-5|TRBV7-9|.
TGTGCCAGCAGCTTAGGTCGCGAGGGGGGTAGGGAGGACCAAGAGACCCAGTACTTC
CASSLGREGGREDQETQYF
>TRBD2|16|TRBJ2-5|TRBV28|.
TGTGCCAGCAGTTTAAGGGCTAGCGGGTACCAAGAGACCCAGTACTTC
CASSLRASGYQETQYF
>TRBD1|14|TRBJ1-1|TRBV28|.
TGTGCCAGCAGCTCAGACAGGGGAAGGACTGAAGCTTTCTTT
CASSSDRGRTEAFF
>TRBD1|15|TRBJ2-5|TRBV28|.
TGTGCCAGCAGTTTCCCCGGGACAGGGGACGAGACCCAGTACTTC
CASSFPGTGDETQYF
>TRBD2|13|TRBJ2-7|TRBV19|.
TGTGCCAGTGGGTCGGGAGGGCCTTACGAGCAGTACTTC
CASGSGGPYEQYF
>TRBD1|13|TRBJ1-1|TRBV27|.
TGTGCCAGCAGTTTTCCAGGGGGCGTCGGAGCTTTCTTT
CASSFPGGVGAFF
>TRBD1|16|TRBJ2-5|TRBV10-3|.
TGTGCCATCAGCCCCCGCGGACAGGGAATAGAAGAGACCCAGTACTTC
CAISPRGQGIEETQYF
>TRBD2|14|TRBJ2-7|TRBV7-9|.
TGTGCCAGCAGCATCGAGGGGACTAACTACGAGCAGTACTTC
CASSIEGTNYEQYF
>.|11|TRBJ1-2|TRBV27|few
TGTGCCAGCAGGGGGAACTATGGCTACACCTTC
CASRGNYGYTF
>.|14|TRBJ2-2|TRBV27|once
TGTGCCAGCAGTTTGGGCCGGAACACCGGGGAGCTGTTTTTT
CASSLGRNTGELFF
>TRBD1|14|TRBJ2-7|TRBV9|.
TGTGCCAGCAGCAGGGGGACAGGTTCCTACGAGCAGTACTTC
CASSRGTGSYEQYF
>.|14|TRBJ2-1|TRBV14|.
TGTGCCAGCAGCCAGGGGGATCTCTTCAATGAGCAGTTCTTC
CASSQGDLFNEQFF
>TRBD2|15|TRBJ2-7|TRBV4-1|.
TGCGCCAGCAGCCAAGACTGGACTAGCGTATACGAGCAGTACTTC
CASSQDWTSVYEQYF
>.|17|TRBJ1-2|TRBV29-1|.
TGCAGCGTTGAAGATTGGGGTGGGCAGAACTTTAACTATGGCTACACCTTC
CSVEDWGGQNFNYGYTF
>.|13|TRBJ2-2|TRBV6-1|.
TGTGCCAGCAGCCCCACCAGGGGAAGGGAGCTGTTTTTT
CASSPTRGRELFF
>.|12|TRBJ2-2|TRBV4-1|.
TGCGCCAGCCGCGGAGTGGGCGGGGAGCTGTTTTTT
CASRGVGGELFF
>.|15|TRBJ1-5|TRBV28|.
TGTGCCAGCAGTTTAATGGGGGTGGCGGGTCAGCCCCAGCATTTT
CASSLMGVAGQPQHF
>TRBD2|14|TRBJ2-5|TRBV10-3|once
TGTGCCATCAGAGCGGGACTAGTTCAAGAGACCCAGTACTTC
CAIRAGLVQETQYF
>.|12|TRBJ2-2|TRBV5-6|.
TGTGCCAGCAGCTTGGGTATCGGGGAGCTGTTTTTT
CASSLGIGELFF
>.|14|TRBJ2-5|TRBV10-2|.
TGCGCCAGCAGTGAGTTGTCAGGGCCAGAGACCCAGTACTTC
CASSELSGPETQYF
>.|13|TRBJ2-3|TRBV4-3|.
TGCGCCAGCAGCCAGGGGAGCACAGATACGCAGTATTTT
CASSQGSTDTQYF
>TRBD1|13|TRBJ1-2|TRBV14|.
TGTGCCAGCCGCAACAGGGGCCTAGTTGGCTACACCTTC
CASRNRGLVGYTF
>.|16|TRBJ2-3|TRBV9|.
TGTGCCAGCAGCGTAGCCGGGGCGGGTAGCACAGATACGCAGTATTTT
CASSVAGAGSTDTQYF
>.|14|TRBJ2-1|TRBV4-3|.
TGCGCCAGCAGCCAGAGGAGCTTTGGAGGTGAGCAGTTCTTC
CASSQRSFGGEQFF
>.|14|TRBJ1-2|TRBV28|.
TGTGCCAGCAGTTCGGACGCCTCTAACTATGGCTACACCTTC
CASSSDASNYGYTF
>.|15|TRBJ1-1|TRBV19|.
TGTGCCAGTAGTAGGGGACGAGGTCCGGCCACTGAAGCTTTCTTT
CASSRGRGPATEAFF
>.|15|TRBJ1-5|TRBV28|few
TGTGCCAGCAGTTACCATTTAGGGACCAATCAGCCCCAGCATTTT
CASSYHLGTNQPQHF
>.|15|TRBJ1-1|TRBV7-9|.
TGTGCCAGCAGCTTAGTTAATCAGGGGTACACTGAAGCTTTCTTT
CASSLVNQGYTEAFF
>TRBD1|14|TRBJ1-1|TRBV27|.
TGTGCCAGCAGAGCCGGACAGGGGGTGACTGAAGCTTTCTTT
CASRAGQGVTEAFF
>.|15|TRBJ1-1|TRBV10-3|.
TGTGCCATCAGTTGGAGTGCAGGGCTGAAAACTGAAGCTTTCTTT
CAISWSAGLKTEAFF
>TRBD1|16|TRBJ2-2|TRBV29-1|.
TGCAGCGTCCAGATAGCGGACAGGGGGCATACCGGGGAGCTGTTTTTT
CSVQIADRGHTGELFF
>.|14|TRBJ2-7|TRBV19|.
TGTGCCAGTAGTATCGTGCCAGACAGCTACGAGCAGTACTTC
CASSIVPDSYEQYF
>.|15|TRBJ1-1|TRBV9|.
TGTGCCAGCAGCGTCTCCCCCCGGGGAGGTACTGAAGCTTTCTTT
CASSVSPRGGTEAFF
>.|13|TRBJ1-2|TRBV7-9|.
TGTGCCAGCAGCTTGACCGCTAACTATGGCTACACCTTC
CASSLTANYGYTF
>.|14|TRBJ2-5|TRBV28|.
TGTGCCAGCAGTCGCCCTCGATACCAAGAGACCCAGTACTTC
CASSRPRYQETQYF
>TRBD1|14|TRBJ2-7|TRBV10-3|.
TGTGCCATCGACTCCGGACAGGGGGACTACGAGCAGTACTTC
CAIDSGQGDYEQYF
>TRBD2|20|TRBJ2-1|TRBV19|once
TGTGCCAGTAGTACCGCCCCAATACTAGCGGGTCTCGGCGCTTACAATGAGCAGTTCTTC
CASSTAPILAGLGAYNEQFF
>TRBD2|16|TRBJ2-1|TRBV19|.
TGTGCCAGTAGTACCATACTAGCGGGAGATCTCGATGAGCAGTTCTTC
CASSTILAGDLDEQFF
>TRBD1|15|TRBJ2-7|TRBV4-1|once
TGCGCCAGCAGCCTGGGGGGGACAGGGTTCCACGAGCAGTACTTC
CASSLGGTGFHEQYF
>.|16|TRBJ1-1|TRBV19|.
TGTGCCAGTAGTATAGATGATAAGGGTTTGAGGGCTGAAGCTTTCTTT
CASSIDDKGLRAEAFF
>.|15|TRBJ2-3|TRBV7-9|.
TGTGCCAGCAGCTCGCCGCTGGGACTCACAGATACGCAGTATTTT
CASSSPLGLTDTQYF